This T cell receptor beta chain comes out of a study of graft-versus-host responses after intestinal transplantation. Background on the study: The transplants performed in recipients were multivisceral, liver-intestinal, or isolated intestinal.

TCRdb's copy holds only in-frame clones and misses some; the assay was immunoSEQ multiplex PCR. The sample holds around 110,000 clones, approximately 90% seen once. On this clone: No antigen is known for it.

Study-level findings and limits: Recipient marrow held GvH clones, some first seen in ileum or blood. Researchers found peak circulating GvH clone levels linked to early post-transplant HvG declines.

Germline loops: CDR1 SGDLS, CDR2 YYNGEE. With 0 bases removed from V and 0 bases from J, the gap between germline ends came to 10 bases. The CDR3 has 17 residues. The input for sequencing was unstimulated CD4+ T cells sorted from spleen or lymph node cells, taken before transplant. The rearrangement joins TRBV9 to TRBJ1-6; TRBD1 is a possible D gene (6 bases). The source of this sequence is a human donor who was the organ donor for an intestinal transplant. DNA of the CDR3: TGTGCCAGCAGCGTAGCTGGGGGGCTCTCCTATAATTCACCCCTCCACTTT. This gives the protein CASSVAGGLSYNSPLHF.